This paragraph covers one T cell receptor beta chain sequence. The study drew participants aged about 18 to 89 years from some 23 US areas. These data originate in a study of blood T cell repertoires in COVID-19. Study context: Spain, Italy and the United States supplied samples that represented acute and convalescent COVID-19.

J gave up 5 bases and V 3 bases, and 0 bases lay outside the gene matches. CDR3 length: 12 amino acids. In the study's own analysis: Amplification with reference gene primers provided the estimates of nucleated cell counts. Generated by immunoSEQ multiplex PCR, the TCRdb table keeps only in-frame clones and is missing some. The V and J calls and clone size are taken from that table; D and trimming were inferred from the DNA. This table has around 450,000 clones, roughly nine tenths appearing once. Sequenced material: PBMCs or T cells enriched from blood (not recorded which). This sequence was found in a woman between 18 and 29 years old with acute COVID-19. This sequence joins TRBV12-3 or TRBV12-4 and TRBJ2-5; 7 nucleotides line up with TRBD1. This CDR3 is CASSLDRETQYF. Here the CDR3 DNA reads TGTGCCAGCAGTTTGGACAGGGAGACCCAGTACTTC.